Listed here are 5 T cell receptor beta chains from one sample, sequenced in a study of blood T cell repertoires in COVID-19. Profiled with immunoSEQ multiplex PCR; TCRdb holds only in-frame clones, not every one. This sample has tens of thousands of clones, with 70% to 85% found just once. The sequenced material came from peripheral blood. The receptors here all came from a man aged 55 to 69 with active or convalescent COVID-19.

This clone appeared a single time. J is TRBJ1-3 and V is TRBV30; D might be TRBD1 (6 bases). CDR1 GTSNPN and CDR2 SVGIG come from the germline V gene (reference sequence). The length of the CDR3 is 13 residues. Trimming removed 1 base at V and 7 bases at J, with 11 bases between. The CDR3: CAWSAYTGNTIYF. CDR3 sequence (DNA): TGTGCCTGGAGTGCCTATACAGGGAACACCATATATTTT.

This chain links TRBV21-1 with TRBJ1-6; TRBD1, as called in the table, went unchecked against the DNA. TRBV21-1 is recorded as a pseudogene. CDR3 length: 18 residues. The CDR3 DNA reads as TGTGCCAGCAGCAACGGACAGGGTCCTGAACGAGGTAATTCACCCCTCCACTTT. It encodes CASSNGQGPERGNSPLHF.

This chain connects TRBV14 to TRBJ2-7, with a possible D match to TRBD1 (5 bases). CDR3 length: 15 amino acids. Germline V gene data show CDR1 as SGHDN and CDR2 as FVKESK. V lost 5 bases, J lost 4 bases, and 18 bases lay in between. CDR3 nucleotide sequence: TGTGCCAGCAGCGGCGAAGTTACAGGTTATTACGAGCAGTACTTC. Its translation is CASSGEVTGYYEQYF.

Concerning this clone itself: One end of the junction varies from germline; a read error may be responsible. This rearrangement joins TRBV29-1 to TRBJ1-2, with D unresolved. The length of the CDR3 is 14 residues. Germline V gene lookup returns CDR1 SQVTM and CDR2 ANQGSEA. The CDR3 is CSVEELGVGYGFTF. The CDR3 nucleotides read TGCAGCGTTGAAGAATTGGGAGTCGGCTATGGCTTCACCTTC.

This chain uses TRBV2 with TRBJ1-1; D not resolved. CDR1 is SNHLY and CDR2 is FYNNEI in the germline V gene. This CDR3 contains 12 residues. V lost 6 bases and J lost 1, with 6 bases in between. The CDR3 sequence: CASRPGNTEAFF. As DNA, the CDR3 is TGTGCCAGCAGACCCGGGAACACTGAAGCTTTCTTT.